This T cell receptor beta chain appears in the sequencing data of a study of cytomegalovirus exposure and HLA in healthy donors. This clone was seen only a few times. As yet, its antigen is unknown. The PCR employed 60 Vbeta primers together with 13 Jbeta primers. TCRdb keeps only in-frame clones here, not all; method: immunoSEQ multiplex PCR. Of approximately 170,000 clones in the sample, roughly 81% are singletons; the top ten hold approximately 3%. The CDR3 runs to 13 residues. CDR1 and CDR2 (germline): SNHLY, FYNNEI. V was trimmed by 9 bases and J by 2 bases, leaving 12 bases between them. Study-wide points: Overall, under 200 TCR beta chains were annotated as cytomegalovirus-associated. A later analysis found common viral pathogens apparently linked to several of the most significant clusters. Certain indistinguishable V segments, among them TRBV6-2 and TRBV6-3, were excluded. An analysis was carried out at a later point. It showed that HLA-associated TCR beta chains were more clonally expanded than equally common non-associated chains.

The chain is built from TRBV2 and TRBJ2-3; D perhaps matches TRBD2 (5 bases). Input material: PBMCs. The receptor was derived from a woman aged 25 to 39 in good health and CMV-seropositive. CDR3: CARRGTNTDTQYF. CDR3 DNA: TGTGCCAGACGGGGTACCAACACAGATACGCAGTATTTT.